The clone carrying this T cell receptor beta chain has at least ten counts. The sample is drawn from a study of prognosis after radiotherapy for stage I lung cancer. The V end was cut by 2 bases, the J end by 5 bases, with 11 bases between. Germline assignment: CDR1 SGHRS and CDR2 YFSETQ. The CDR3 extends over 14 amino acids. The study amplified the TCR beta CDR3 region from genomic DNA. This amplification was carried out by two rounds of multiplex PCR. Amplification during the initial PCR round employed primers specific to each TRBV and TRBJ gene. TCRdb analysed the multiplex PCR reads with MiXCR anew, one entry per CDR3 protein. This sample carries roughly 38,000 distinct CDR3 sequences, roughly 24% of them seen once, and the ten largest clones take about 25%.

The receptor was isolated from a donor aged 50 or older with non-small cell lung cancer. This chain joins TRBV5-1 and TRBJ2-1; tentatively, D is TRBD1 (6 bases). Material: PBMCs, obtained before or after stereotactic body radiation therapy (not recorded which). The CDR3 nucleotides read TGCGCCAGCAGCTTCAGGGGCGGCCACAATGAGCAGTTCTTC. The encoded protein is CASSFRGGHNEQFF.